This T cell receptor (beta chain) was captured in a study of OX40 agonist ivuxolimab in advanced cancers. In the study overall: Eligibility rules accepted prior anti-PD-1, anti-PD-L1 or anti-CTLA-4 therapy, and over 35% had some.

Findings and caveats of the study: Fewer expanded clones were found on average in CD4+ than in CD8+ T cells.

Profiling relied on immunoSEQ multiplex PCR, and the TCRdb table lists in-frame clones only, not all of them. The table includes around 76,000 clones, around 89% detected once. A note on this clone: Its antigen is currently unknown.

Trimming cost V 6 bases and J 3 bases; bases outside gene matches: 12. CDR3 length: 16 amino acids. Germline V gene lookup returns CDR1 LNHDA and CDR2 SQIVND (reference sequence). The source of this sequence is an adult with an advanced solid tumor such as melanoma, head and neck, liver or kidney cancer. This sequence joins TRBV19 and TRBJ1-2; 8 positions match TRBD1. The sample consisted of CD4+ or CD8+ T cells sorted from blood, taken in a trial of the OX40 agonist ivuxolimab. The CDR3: CASRRSQGGAYYGYTF. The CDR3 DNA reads TGTGCCAGTAGGAGATCACAGGGGGGCGCATACTATGGCTACACCTTC.